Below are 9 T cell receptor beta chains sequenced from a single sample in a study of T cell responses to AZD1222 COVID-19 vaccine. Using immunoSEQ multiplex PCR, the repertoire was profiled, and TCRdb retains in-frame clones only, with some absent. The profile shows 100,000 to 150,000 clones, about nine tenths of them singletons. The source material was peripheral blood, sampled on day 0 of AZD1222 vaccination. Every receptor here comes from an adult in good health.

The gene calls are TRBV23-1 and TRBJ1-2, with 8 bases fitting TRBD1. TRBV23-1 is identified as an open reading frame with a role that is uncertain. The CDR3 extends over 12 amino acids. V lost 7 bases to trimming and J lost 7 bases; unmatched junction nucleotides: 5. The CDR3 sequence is CASNQGAAGYTF. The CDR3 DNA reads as TGCGCCAGCAACCAGGGGGCCGCTGGCTACACCTTC.

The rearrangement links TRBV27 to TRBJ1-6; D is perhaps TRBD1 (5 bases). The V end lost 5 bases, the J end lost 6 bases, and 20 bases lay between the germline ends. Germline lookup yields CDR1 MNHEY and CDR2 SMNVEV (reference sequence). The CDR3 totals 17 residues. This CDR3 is CASSRYRGQGGNSPLHF. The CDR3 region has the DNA TGTGCCAGCAGTCGGTATCGTGGGCAGGGAGGTAATTCACCCCTCCACTTT.

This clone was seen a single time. The CDR3 spells CASSFAPGQGETQYF. As DNA, the CDR3 is TGTGCCAGCAGTTTCGCTCCGGGACAGGGGGAGACCCAGTACTTC. The V gene is TRBV28, the J gene TRBJ2-5, with 10 positions matching TRBD1. The CDR3 runs to 15 residues. CDR1 is MDHEN and CDR2 is SYDVKM in the germline V gene. V was clipped by 3 bases and J by 5 bases; unmatched bases: 6.

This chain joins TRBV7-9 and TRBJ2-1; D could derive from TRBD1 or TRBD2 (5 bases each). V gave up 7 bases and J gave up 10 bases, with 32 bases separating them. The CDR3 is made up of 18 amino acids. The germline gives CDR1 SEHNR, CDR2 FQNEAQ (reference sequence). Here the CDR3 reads CASNPPSHRPDAFWEQFF. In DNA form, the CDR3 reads TGTGCCAGCAACCCTCCTAGCCACAGGCCCGACGCGTTTTGGGAGCAGTTCTTC.

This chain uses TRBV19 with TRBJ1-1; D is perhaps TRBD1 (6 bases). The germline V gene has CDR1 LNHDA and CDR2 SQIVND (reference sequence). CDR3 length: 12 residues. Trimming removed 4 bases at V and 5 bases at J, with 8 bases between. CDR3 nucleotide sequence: TGTGCCAGTAGTAAGGGGGGGACTGAAGCTTTCTTT. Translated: CASSKGGTEAFF.

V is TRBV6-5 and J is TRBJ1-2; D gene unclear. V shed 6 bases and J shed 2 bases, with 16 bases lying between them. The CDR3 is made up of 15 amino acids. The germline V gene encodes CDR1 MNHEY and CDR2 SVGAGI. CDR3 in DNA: TGTGCCAGCAGATCCCGGGCCCTCCTCAACTATGGCTACACCTTC. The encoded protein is CASRSRALLNYGYTF.

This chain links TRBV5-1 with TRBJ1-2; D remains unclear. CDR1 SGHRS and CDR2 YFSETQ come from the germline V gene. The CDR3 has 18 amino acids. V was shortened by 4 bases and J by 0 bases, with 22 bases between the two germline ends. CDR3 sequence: CASSTGKGIQLANYGYTF. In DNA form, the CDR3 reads TGCGCCAGCAGCACCGGGAAAGGGATCCAGTTAGCTAACTATGGCTACACCTTC.

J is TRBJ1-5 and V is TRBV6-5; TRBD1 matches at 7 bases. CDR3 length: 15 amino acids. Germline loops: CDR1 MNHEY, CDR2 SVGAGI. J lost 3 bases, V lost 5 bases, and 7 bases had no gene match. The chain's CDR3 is CASSRRDRHNQPQHF. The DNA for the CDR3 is TGTGCCAGCAGTCGCCGGGACAGACACAATCAGCCCCAGCATTTT.

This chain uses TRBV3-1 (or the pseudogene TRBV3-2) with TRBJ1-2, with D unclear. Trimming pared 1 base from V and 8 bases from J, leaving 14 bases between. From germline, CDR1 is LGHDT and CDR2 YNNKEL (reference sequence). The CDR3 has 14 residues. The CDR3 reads CASSQVNPPHGYTF. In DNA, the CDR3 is TGTGCCAGCAGCCAAGTGAACCCTCCCCACGGCTACACCTTC.